These 10 T cell receptor beta chains share one sample of origin, sequenced in a study of T cell responses to AZD1222 COVID-19 vaccine. The repertoire was sequenced with immunoSEQ multiplex PCR; TCRdb's copy has only in-frame clones and lacks some. This sample has around 130,000 clones; 70% to 90% occur once, and the top ten carry just under 9.5%. Sequencing used peripheral blood, obtained on day 0 of AZD1222 vaccination. Source of these receptors: an adult in good health.

In this sample, this clone turned up a few times. The J gene is TRBJ1-5, the V gene TRBV4-2; D is possibly TRBD1 (5 bases). Germline V gives CDR1 LGHNA, CDR2 YNFKEQ. The CDR3 contains 16 residues. The ends were cut back, 0 bases at V and 4 bases at J, with 13 bases in the middle. CDR3 amino acids: CASSQDLGPGNQPQHF. The CDR3 DNA reads as TGTGCCAGCAGCCAAGATTTGGGGCCGGGGAATCAGCCCCAGCATTTT.

This clone appeared a few times. This chain links TRBV5-1 with TRBJ1-2; D ambiguous. This CDR3 has 13 residues. Germline CDR1 reads SGHRS; CDR2 reads YFSETQ. V was cut by 1 base and J by 1 base, with 5 bases left in between. The CDR3 coding sequence is TGCGCCAGCAGCTTGCGGGGTAACTATGGCTACACCTTC. Protein sequence: CASSLRGNYGYTF.

This clone occurred once. The chain has TRBV9 and TRBJ1-3, with 7 bases identical to TRBD1. After removal of 2 bases from V and 4 bases from J, the junction contained 6 bases not matched to a gene. Germline loops: CDR1 SGDLS, CDR2 YYNGEE. CDR3 length equals 15 residues. The CDR3 loop is CASSVTTGAGNTIYF. The CDR3 region has the DNA TGTGCCAGCAGCGTTACTACAGGGGCGGGAAACACCATATATTTT.

The chain combines TRBV6-5 with TRBJ1-5; tentative D call: TRBD1 (5 bases). CDR1 and CDR2 (germline): MNHEY, SVGAGI. The CDR3 length is 14 residues. V dropped 0 bases and J dropped 7 bases, with 10 bases sitting between them. The CDR3 DNA reads TGTGCCAGCAGTTACTCGGGGGGGGTCCAGCCCCAGCATTTT. Translating it yields CASSYSGGVQPQHF.

This clone was observed at least ten times. The genes are TRBV30 and TRBJ2-7, with D perhaps matching TRBD2 (6 bases). Germline V gives CDR1 GTSNPN, CDR2 SVGIG (reference sequence). V was shortened by 4 bases and J by 6 bases, with 13 bases between the two germline ends. The CDR3 covers 12 residues. CDR3 nucleotides: TGTGCCTGGACCGAGGGGAGGTCCGAGCAGTACTTC. Amino acid sequence: CAWTEGRSEQYF.

The rearrangement joins TRBV28 to TRBJ2-7; 9 bases agree with TRBD1. Germline CDR1 is MDHEN and CDR2 is SYDVKM. The CDR3 is 15 residues long. Unmatched junction bases numbered 10, after V lost 6 bases and J lost 4 bases. The DNA of the CDR3 is TGTGCCAGCAGATCCGGGACAGGGATAGTTTACGAGCAGTACTTC. The encoded protein is CASRSGTGIVYEQYF.

The V and J genes are TRBV5-8 and TRBJ1-2; TRBD1 matches 7 bases. J lost 4 bases, V lost 4 bases, and 4 bases had no gene match. The germline gives CDR1 SGHTS, CDR2 YDEGEE. The CDR3 loop spans 13 amino acids. The CDR3 here is CASSLQGSYGYTF. The CDR3 DNA is TGTGCCAGCAGCCTACAGGGGAGCTATGGCTACACCTTC. The full variable domain, rest sourced from reference TRBV5-8 and TRBJ1-2, is EAGVTQSPTHLIKTRGQQATLRCSPISGHTSVYWYQQALGLGLQFLLWYDEGEERNRGNFPPRFSGRQFPNYSSELNVNALELEDSALYLCASSLQGSYGYTFGSGTRLTVV.

The chain combines TRBV5-1 with TRBJ2-7; TRBD1 or TRBD2 may be the D gene (5 bases each). The ends were cut back, 3 bases at V and 0 bases at J, with 13 bases in the middle. The CDR3 has 15 residues. Looked up from germline, CDR1 is SGHRS and CDR2 is YFSETQ. CDR3 sequence reads: CASSSGTFNSYEQYF. The DNA for the CDR3 is TGCGCCAGCAGCTCCGGGACCTTCAACTCCTACGAGCAGTACTTC.

V gene TRBV24-1 combines with J gene TRBJ1-5; the D gene is possibly TRBD1 (5 bases). V gave up 3 bases and J gave up 0 bases, with 8 bases separating them. This CDR3 contains 15 residues. CDR1 KGHDR and CDR2 SFDVKD come from the germline V gene. The CDR3 sequence is CATSDGGVSNQPQHF. The DNA of the CDR3 is TGTGCCACCAGTGATGGAGGGGTTAGCAATCAGCCCCAGCATTTT.

The V and J genes are TRBV7-2 and TRBJ2-3; 10 bases match TRBD2. The V segment lost 2 bases and the J segment 2 bases; nucleotides outside the gene matches: 1. The CDR3 runs to 15 residues. CDR1 SGHTA and CDR2 FQGNSA come from the germline V gene. CDR3 in DNA: TGTGCCAGCAGCTTACTAGCGGGAGCCACAGATACGCAGTATTTT. It encodes CASSLLAGATDTQYF.